This T cell receptor (beta chain) was captured in a study of T-cell reconstitution after alpha-beta-depleted transplantation in children. In its sample, this clonotype was seen a few times. Unique molecular identifiers were built into the TCRbeta library. MiXCR, run by TCRdb on the PCR reads, gives a single entry per CDR3 protein. Of 250,000 to 350,000 distinct CDR3 sequences detected, approximately 9.6% appear once; the ten largest clones hold about 9.5%. V gave up 3 bases and J gave up 1 base, with 13 bases separating them. This CDR3 has 15 amino acids. Germline-derived CDR1 and CDR2 are LNHNV and YYDKDF (reference sequence).

The clonotype originates from a human donor who donated a stem cell graft to a child with SCID. The sequenced sample was PBMCs from the stem cell graft donor, obtained from the stem cell graft. The chain carries TRBV15 and TRBJ2-7; D not certain. The CDR3 DNA reads TGTGCCACCAGCAGTATTCCGGGCCTTTCCTACGAGCAGTACTTC. Protein sequence: CATSSIPGLSYEQYF.